This T cell receptor beta chain originates from a study of blood T cell repertoires in COVID-19 (dated by TCRdb to between 2020 and 2021). For context, the study as a whole: Samples from collaborators originated in the United States, Italy and Spain and spanned both the acute and convalescent phases of COVID-19. The material from the prospective study consisted of cDNA or gDNA derived from T cells, B-cell-depleted T cells, or PBMCs. Subjects who had been exposed to COVID-19, were actively infected with it, or had recovered from it provided the deeply sampled blood TCRbeta repertoires that made up the dataset. A freely available public database, intended as a resource for researchers studying the immune response to SARS-CoV-2, is where the repertoires were released. Samples were obtained from the ongoing ImmuneRACE study (first 160 participants) and from over a thousand subjects provided by 6 global collaborators. The sample metadata nearly always contained a de-identified subject ID, COVID-19 status, age in years and sex. Where HLA class I and class II types were available, the types were taken from metadata supplied by the sample provider, not from assay-based typing.

TCRbeta CDR3 regions were amplified from genomic DNA by means of the immunoSEQ Assay, a bias-controlled multiplex PCR. Per the source publication's procedure: The number of nucleated cells in each sample was estimated from the amplification of reference gene primers within the assay. To quantify the absolute abundance of each unique TCRbeta CDR3 rearrangement, sequence reads were collapsed and filtered. For each sample, productive Simpson clonality was calculated by taking the square root of Simpson's diversity index across productive rearrangements. Imported from immuneACCESS, the table was reduced by TCRdb to in-frame sequences with V and J called. These copies leave out some clones; in studies compared against another copy, an unresolved V gene accounts for under half, and the cause of the remainder is not known. D and trimming were read from the DNA, whereas the V and J calls and clone size are those reported in that table. This sample comprises 150,000 or so clones, around four fifths of them detected only once. Roughly 20% of the sample is in the top ten clones.

Collaborating institutions collected whole blood in K2EDTA tubes following their own protocols. For TCRbeta analysis, collaborators shipped samples as frozen whole blood, isolated PBMCs, or DNA extracted from either of those sample types. CDR1 SGHTA and CDR2 FQGNSA are derived from the germline V gene. Clipping removes 4 bases from V and 0 bases from J, with 5 as the unmatched junction base count. The CDR3, cysteine through phenylalanine, is 16 amino acids long. The CDR3 DNA has 48 bases and is translated from base 1. Results the study describes overall, beyond this receptor: The quantity of clinical and demographic metadata differed by source and by participant and was supplied without curation.

In this sample, this clone turned up once. Which antigen it targets is not known. No much larger clonotype is one base removed from it; base qualities were not supplied. The clonotype originates from an elderly woman with acute or convalescent COVID-19. In this chain, TRBV7-2 is recombined with TRBJ2-2, and TRBD1 aligns with 7 junction nucleotides. Sample: peripheral blood. DNA sequence: TGTGCCAGCAGCTCAGCCGACAGGGCGAACACCGGGGAGCTGTTTTTT. It codes for CASSSADRANTGELFF.